This TCR beta chain is drawn from a study of spatial heterogeneity in lung cancer. Time point denoted: blood at routine non-recurrence follow-up after resection. Whole RNA, which was extracted from tumor, nontumor lung tissue or frozen PBMC, was sequenced without any cell sorting. Overall study findings and caveats: Compared with follow-up, resection was when ubiquitous expanded tumor TCRs appeared in blood more.

Every TCR cDNA molecule bore a unique molecular identifier. TCRdb re-called the 5' RACE reads through MiXCR, storing one row per CDR3 protein. This table has some 110,000 distinct CDR3 sequences, less than 15% appearing once. The CDR3 has 15 amino acids. Germline V gives CDR1 MGHDK, CDR2 SYGVNS. V was pared by 8 bases and J by 6 bases, with 20 bases between. In the case of this clonotype: Its antigen is unknown.

Sequencing was performed on PBMCs, taken at follow-up. The clonotype comes from a male donor with early-stage non-small cell lung cancer. The chain employs TRBV25-1 and TRBJ2-1; D perhaps matches TRBD2 (6 bases). CDR3 sequence reads: CASSSRGMARNEQFF. The CDR3 DNA is TGTGCCAGCTCTTCTCGGGGGATGGCCCGCAATGAGCAGTTCTTC.